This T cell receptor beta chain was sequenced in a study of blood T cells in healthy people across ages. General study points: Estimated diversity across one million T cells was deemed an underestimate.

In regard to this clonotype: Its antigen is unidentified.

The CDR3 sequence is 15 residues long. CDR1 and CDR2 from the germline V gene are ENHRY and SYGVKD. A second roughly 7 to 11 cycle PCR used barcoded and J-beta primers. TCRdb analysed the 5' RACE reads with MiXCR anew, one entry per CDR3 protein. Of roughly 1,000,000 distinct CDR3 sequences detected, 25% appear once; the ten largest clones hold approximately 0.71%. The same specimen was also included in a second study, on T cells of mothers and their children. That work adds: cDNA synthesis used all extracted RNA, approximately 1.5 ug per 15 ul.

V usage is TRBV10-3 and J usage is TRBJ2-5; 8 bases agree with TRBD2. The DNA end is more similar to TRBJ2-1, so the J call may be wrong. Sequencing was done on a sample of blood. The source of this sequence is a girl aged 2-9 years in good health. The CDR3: CAISESQREKSEQFF. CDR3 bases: TGTGCCATCAGTGAGTCCCAGCGGGAGAAGTCTGAGCAGTTCTTC.